These 17 T cell receptor beta chains share one sample of origin, sequenced in a study of technical replicates of blood from four donors. Sequenced by immunoSEQ multiplex PCR; TCRdb stores in-frame clones only, minus some. The sample shows 50,000 to 80,000 clones, approximately 90% of them seen only once. Material: PBMCs. The receptors come from a human donor in good health. Some clones in this sample may be carry-over from other donors' samples.

The rearrangement joins TRBV20-1 to TRBJ2-7; TRBD1 is a possible D gene (6 bases). With 6 bases removed from V and 4 bases from J, the gap between germline ends came to 10 bases. This CDR3 spans 11 amino acids. Germline-derived CDR1 and CDR2 are DFQATT and SNEGSKA (reference sequence). CDR3 sequence: CSAGTQYEQYF. The DNA of the CDR3 is TGCAGTGCCGGGACACAATACGAGCAGTACTTC.

The V call is TRBV30, the J call TRBJ1-2, with D perhaps matching TRBD1 (5 bases). The V gene's germline CDR1 is GTSNPN and CDR2 SVGIG (reference sequence). V lost 0 bases, J lost 6 bases, and 11 bases lay in between. This CDR3 spans 13 amino acids. CDR3 region: CAWSVRGWNGYTF. Here the CDR3 DNA reads TGTGCCTGGAGTGTACGGGGGTGGAATGGCTACACCTTC.

As DNA, the CDR3 is TGTGCCAGCAGTGACCTTCTACAGTCCTACGAGCAGTACTTC. This gives the protein CASSDLLQSYEQYF. The chain has TRBV2 and TRBJ2-7; no reliable D call. The V end was cut by 3 bases, the J end by 1 base, with 10 bases between. The CDR3 is 14 residues long. CDR1 SNHLY and CDR2 FYNNEI come from the germline V gene. The whole variable domain, filled in from reference TRBV2 and TRBJ2-7, reads EPEVTQTPSHQVTQMGQEVILRCVPISNHLYFYWYRQILGQKVEFLVSFYNNEISEKSEIFDDQFSVERPDGSNFTLKIRSTKLEDSAMYFCASSDLLQSYEQYFGPGTRLTVT.

The genes are TRBV30 and TRBJ1-2; D gene ambiguous. CDR3 length equals 12 residues. V lost 0 bases and J lost 0, with 2 bases in between. CDR1 and CDR2 from the germline V gene are GTSNPN and SVGIG (reference sequence). In nucleotides, the CDR3 is TGTGCCTGGAGTGTCACTAACTATGGCTACACCTTC. As protein: CAWSVTNYGYTF.

This chain links TRBV6-6 with TRBJ1-3; unclear D gene. The CDR3 totals 13 residues. The germline V and J ends were trimmed by 7 bases and 3 bases, with 10 bases remaining between them. Germline loops: CDR1 MNHNY, CDR2 SVGAGI (reference sequence). This CDR3 is CASTDGVGNTIYF. The CDR3 bases are TGTGCCAGCACCGACGGGGTTGGAAACACCATATATTTT.

CDR3 bases: TGTGCCTGGAGTGCGGGGGATACCTACGAGCAGTACTTC. As protein: CAWSAGDTYEQYF. J is TRBJ2-7 and V is TRBV30, with TRBD2 as a possible D gene (6 bases). Germline loops: CDR1 GTSNPN, CDR2 SVGIG (reference sequence). There are 13 residues in the CDR3. The V gene lost 1 base and the J gene lost 2 bases, with 9 bases spanning the gap.

This chain connects TRBV7-8 to TRBJ1-5; 8 bases are a match to TRBD1. Germline CDR1 reads SGHVS; CDR2 reads FQNEAQ. The CDR3 covers 15 residues. With 4 bases clipped from V and 6 bases from J, the junction kept 8 bases outside the gene matches. CDR3 amino acids: CASSSDRAPGQPQHF. CDR3 nucleotide sequence: TGTGCCAGCAGCTCGGACAGGGCACCCGGTCAGCCCCAGCATTTT.

This chain links TRBV12-5 with TRBJ2-1, with TRBD1 as a possible D gene (5 bases). V lost 7 bases to trimming and J lost 0 bases, with 13 bases between them. The CDR3 runs 15 residues. The germline V gene has CDR1 LGHNT and CDR2 FRNRAP. For the CDR3, the DNA is TGTGCTAGTGCATCAGGGTCCAGCTCCTACAATGAGCAGTTCTTC. This translates into CASASGSSSYNEQFF.

The J gene is TRBJ2-2, the V gene TRBV6-1; D is possibly TRBD2 (6 bases). CDR3 length: 14 amino acids. V was shortened by 6 bases and J by 5 bases, with 13 bases between the two germline ends. Germline CDR1 reads MNHNS; CDR2 reads SASEGT. Written as DNA, the CDR3 is TGTGCCAGCAGATCGAGAAGCGGGACCGGGGAGCTGTTTTTT. This sequence encodes CASRSRSGTGELFF.

CDR3 region: CASTRTGIAKNIQYF. CDR3 DNA: TGTGCCAGCACCCGGACAGGGATAGCCAAAAACATTCAGTACTTC. The chain joins TRBV6-1 to TRBJ2-4; TRBD1 agrees at 8 bases. Germline values: CDR1 MNHNS, CDR2 SASEGT. Trimming took 7 bases from V and 0 from J; bases not matched to a gene: 5. The CDR3 length is 15 residues.

CDR3 sequence (DNA): TGTGCCAGCAGCCAAGATAGGGCGGGTAACGGAAATGAAAAACTGTTTTTT. Residues: CASSQDRAGNGNEKLFF. The chain is built from TRBV4-2 and TRBJ1-4, with no clear D. Germline-derived CDR1 and CDR2 are LGHNA and YNFKEQ. The CDR3 is 17 residues long. V lost 0 bases and J lost 5, with 16 bases in between.

The chain has TRBV6-6 and TRBJ2-5, with a weak D call TRBD2 (7 bases). The CDR3 is made up of 16 amino acids. Trimming cost V 0 bases and J 5 bases, with 16 bases left between them. CDR1 MNHNY and CDR2 SVGAGI come from the germline V gene (reference sequence). As DNA, the CDR3 is TGTGCCAGCAGTTACTCGGGGGGGGCATTGGGGGAGACCCAGTACTTC. Its translation: CASSYSGGALGETQYF.

The chain uses TRBV19 and TRBJ1-4; TRBD1 is a possible D gene (5 bases). Germline V gives CDR1 LNHDA, CDR2 SQIVND (reference sequence). Trimming removed 11 bases from V and 11 bases from J, with 21 bases in between. This CDR3 contains 13 residues. The CDR3 coding sequence is TGTGCCGGACAATCGACCTACTCGAGTAAACTGTTTTTT. It codes for CAGQSTYSSKLFF.

The rearrangement links TRBV7-2 to TRBJ2-5, with a possible D match to TRBD1 (6 bases). This CDR3 comprises 17 residues. V lost 5 bases and J lost 4, with 23 bases in between. The V gene's germline CDR1 is SGHTA and CDR2 FQGNSA. The CDR3 is CASSHFPRGPQGETQYF. CDR3 nucleotides: TGTGCCAGCAGCCACTTCCCCAGGGGCCCACAAGGAGAGACCCAGTACTTC.

The rearrangement uses TRBV2 and TRBJ2-7; D call uncertain. Trimming cost V 8 bases and J 1 base, with 6 bases left between them. This CDR3 is 11 amino acids long. Germline lookup yields CDR1 SNHLY and CDR2 FYNNEI. The CDR3 is CASGLSYEQYF. The CDR3 nucleotides are TGTGCCAGCGGGCTGTCCTACGAGCAGTACTTC.

The chain joins TRBV23-1 to TRBJ2-2; TRBD1 might be the D (5 bases). TRBV23-1 is assigned to the ORF class and has an uncertain function. V was clipped by 3 bases and J by 1 base, with 9 bases between them. This CDR3 spans 15 amino acids. In DNA form, the CDR3 reads TGCGCCAGCAGTCACGAGACAGAGAACACCGGGGAGCTGTTTTTT. This sequence encodes CASSHETENTGELFF.

The rearrangement uses TRBV4-1 and TRBJ2-1; 8 bases fit TRBD2. Germline trimming cut 2 bases from V and 0 bases from J; bases unmatched to any gene: 9. The CDR3 contains 18 residues. The germline V gene encodes CDR1 MGHRA and CDR2 YSYEKL. CDR3 protein: CASSQMSAGGRSYNEQFF. The CDR3 nucleotides are TGCGCCAGCAGCCAAATGTCCGCGGGGGGCCGCTCCTACAATGAGCAGTTCTTC.